This T cell receptor beta chain was obtained from a study of response to subunit inactivated influenza vaccine. TCRdb recomputed calls from the RT-PCR reads with MiXCR, one row per CDR3 protein. The sample has 630,000 or so distinct CDR3 sequences, about 15% seen once. From germline, CDR1 is KGHSH and CDR2 LQKENI. This CDR3 is built from 14 residues. V was pared by 6 bases and J by 3 bases, with 14 bases between. The genes are TRBV18 and TRBJ1-2; a weak D match, TRBD1 (6 bases). The receptor was isolated from a man aged 50-60 years who received an inactivated influenza vaccine. Sequencing used PBMCs from blood, obtained roughly 12 days after vaccination. The CDR3 spells CASSLGRGHYGYTF. CDR3 sequence (DNA): TGTGCCAGCTCCCTTGGCAGGGGCCACTATGGCTACACCTTC.